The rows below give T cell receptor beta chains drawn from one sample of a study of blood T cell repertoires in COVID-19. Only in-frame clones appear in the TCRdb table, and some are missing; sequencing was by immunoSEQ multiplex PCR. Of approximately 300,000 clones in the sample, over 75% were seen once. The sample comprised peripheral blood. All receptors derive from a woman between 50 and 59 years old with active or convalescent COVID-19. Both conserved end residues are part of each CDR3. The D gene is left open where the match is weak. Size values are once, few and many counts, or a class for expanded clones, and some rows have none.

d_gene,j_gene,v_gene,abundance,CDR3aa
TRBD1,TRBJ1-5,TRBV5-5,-,CASSPRTGTAEWPQHF
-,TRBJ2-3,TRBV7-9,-,CASSWLRDTGRTDTQYF
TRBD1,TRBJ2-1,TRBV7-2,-,CASSLDRGYEQFF
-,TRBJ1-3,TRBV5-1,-,CASSLADSNRGNTIYF
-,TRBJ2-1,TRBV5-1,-,CASSLADAGSYNEQFF
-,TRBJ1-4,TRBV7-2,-,CASSLSSGVTNEKLFF
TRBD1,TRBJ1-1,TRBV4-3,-,CASSSPGQGVTEAFF
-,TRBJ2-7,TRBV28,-,CASSRQGTTYEQYF
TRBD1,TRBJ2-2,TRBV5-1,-,CASSSGQVTGELFF
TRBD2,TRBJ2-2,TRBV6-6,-,CASSHLLSSGSTGELFF
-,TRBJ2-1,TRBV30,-,CAFSLENEQFF
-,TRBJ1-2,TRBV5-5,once,CASRPSGTESINYGYTF
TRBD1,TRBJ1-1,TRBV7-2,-,CASSPQGMGTEAFF
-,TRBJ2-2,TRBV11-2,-,CASSSPDTGELFF
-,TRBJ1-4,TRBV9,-,CASTSGGFPGEKLFF
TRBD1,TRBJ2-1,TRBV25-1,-,CASNRGGLGNEQFF
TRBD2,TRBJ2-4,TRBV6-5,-,CASSYNRREAKNIQYF
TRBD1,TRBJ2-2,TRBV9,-,CASSVVSGQGTGELFF
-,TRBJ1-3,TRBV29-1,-,CSVGKPTGAGNTIYF
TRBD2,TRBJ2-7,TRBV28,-,CASSPGSLSGRGDYEQYF
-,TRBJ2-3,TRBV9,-,CASSVDRGADTQYF
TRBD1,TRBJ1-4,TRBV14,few,CASSPPDRGYGKLFF
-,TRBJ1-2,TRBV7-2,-,CASSADSLYGYTF
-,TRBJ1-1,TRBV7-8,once,CASSLAGGNTEAFF
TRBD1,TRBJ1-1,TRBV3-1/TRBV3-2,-,CASSQGTGLNTEAFF
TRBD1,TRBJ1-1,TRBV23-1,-,CASSQMQGAPTNTEAFF
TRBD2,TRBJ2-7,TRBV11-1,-,CASSRGLAGEVEQYF
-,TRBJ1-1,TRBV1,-,CTSSPPRKGLGTEAFF
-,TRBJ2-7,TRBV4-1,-,CASSQEIAAYEQYF
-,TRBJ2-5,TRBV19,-,CASSIVLGGQETQYF
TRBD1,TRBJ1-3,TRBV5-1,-,CASSVTPPGQGVGNTIYF
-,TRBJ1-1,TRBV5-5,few,CASSLDSLNTEAFF
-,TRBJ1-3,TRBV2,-,CASGGALSGNTIYF